The 9 T cell receptor beta chains given below trace back to one sample, sequenced in a study of CD8 T cells in Susac syndrome. With random hexamers, reverse transcription was performed on about 0.5 to 1 ug of RNA. TCRdb redid the calling of the immunoSEQ multiplex PCR reads with MiXCR, one entry per CDR3 protein. The sample has a few hundred thousand distinct CDR3 sequences; roughly 85% are singletons. Input material: CD8+ T cells from PBMCs. Receptor source: a human donor with multiple sclerosis.

The chain recombines TRBV25-1 with TRBJ1-1; 8 positions agree with TRBD1. After removal of 5 bases from V and 7 bases from J, the junction contained 3 bases not matched to a gene. Germline-derived CDR1 and CDR2 are MGHDK and SYGVNS. This CDR3 spans 12 amino acids. Here the CDR3 DNA reads TGTGCCAGCAGTACAGGGGGAATTGAAGCTTTCTTT. Protein: CASSTGGIEAFF.

The chain employs TRBV10-1 and TRBJ1-2; TRBD1 is a possible D gene (5 bases). The CDR3 spans 15 residues. Trimming removed 0 bases at V and 8 bases at J, with 16 bases between. CDR1 is WNHNN and CDR2 is SYGVQD in the germline V gene (reference sequence). In nucleotides, the CDR3 is TGCGCCAGCAGTGAGTCCCCCGGGGACGCCGTGGGCTACACCTTC. It yields the protein CASSESPGDAVGYTF.

J is TRBJ2-7 and V is TRBV23-1; perhaps TRBD1 as D (6 bases). TRBV23-1 is treated as an ORF (open reading frame) with a function not yet certain. The CDR3 consists of 13 residues. The V end lost 7 bases, the J end lost 2 bases, and 12 bases lay between the germline ends. CDR3 protein: CASILPGAYEQYF. For the CDR3, the DNA is TGCGCCAGCATTCTCCCAGGGGCCTACGAGCAGTACTTC.

The chain carries TRBV7-9 and TRBJ1-5; tentative D call: TRBD1 (5 bases). The germline CDR1 and CDR2 sequences are SEHNR and FQNEAQ (reference sequence). The CDR3 runs 14 residues. Trimming took 4 bases from V and 6 from J, leaving 13 bases between them. The CDR3 here is CASSWAGASQPQHF. DNA of the CDR3: TGTGCCAGCAGCTGGGCTGGGGCGAGTCAGCCCCAGCATTTT.

The chain uses TRBV20-1 and TRBJ2-1; D may match TRBD1 or TRBD2 (5 bases each). V lost 0 bases to trimming and J lost 3 bases, with 21 bases between them. Germline V gives CDR1 DFQATT, CDR2 SNEGSKA (reference sequence). The CDR3 runs 18 residues. CDR3 coding DNA: TGCAGTGCTAGAGATAATAGCGTCGGTTGGGGCTTCTACAATGAGCAGTTCTTC. This sequence encodes CSARDNSVGWGFYNEQFF.

The chain combines TRBV7-2 with TRBJ1-5; D ambiguous. With 3 bases removed from V and 0 bases from J, the gap between germline ends came to 9 bases. CDR1 and CDR2 (germline): SGHTA, FQGNSA. The CDR3 length is 15 residues. CDR3 DNA sequence: TGTGCCAGCAGCTTGGTCAGGAGTAGCAATCAGCCCCAGCATTTT. It is translated as CASSLVRSSNQPQHF.

The genes are TRBV12-3 or TRBV12-4 and TRBJ2-5; D uncertain. This CDR3 contains 15 residues. With 3 bases removed from V and 2 bases from J, the gap between germline ends came to 13 bases. The CDR3 loop is CASSFFWAAQETQYF. CDR3 in DNA: TGTGCCAGCAGTTTCTTTTGGGCCGCTCAAGAGACCCAGTACTTC.

This chain uses TRBV28 with TRBJ1-5; a possible D gene is TRBD1 (5 bases). The CDR3 contains 16 residues. From germline, CDR1 is MDHEN and CDR2 SYDVKM. V lost 6 bases, J lost 5 bases, and 20 bases lay in between. The CDR3 DNA sequence: TGTGCCAGCAGCTATGGGGCTTCGGGTAAGGATCAGCCCCAGCATTTT. It codes for CASSYGASGKDQPQHF.

The chain uses TRBV27 and TRBJ2-1; D assignment may be TRBD1 or TRBD2 (6 bases each). V dropped 6 bases and J dropped 2 bases, with 14 bases sitting between them. The germline V gene has CDR1 MNHEY and CDR2 SMNVEV (reference sequence). The CDR3 sequence is 15 residues long. The CDR3 DNA is TGTGCCAGCAGCGATGGGGGGCTGACCTACAATGAGCAGTTCTTC. It yields the protein CASSDGGLTYNEQFF.